The entry below gives a single TCR beta chain sequence along with its context. As handled by the study authors: Amplified reference gene primers provided the basis for estimating nucleated cell counts. The repertoire was sequenced with immunoSEQ multiplex PCR; TCRdb's copy has only in-frame clones and lacks some. V and J calls and clone size are given by that table; D and trimming were obtained from the DNA. The table lists 100,000 to 150,000 clones, over 75% of them singletons. This record belongs to a study of blood T cell repertoires in COVID-19. Looking at the study overall: PBMCs, B-cell-depleted T cells, or T cells provided the cDNA or gDNA that made up the material.

CDR3 length: 16 amino acids. Per the germline V gene, CDR1 is MNHEY and CDR2 is SMNVEV (reference sequence). The ends lost 5 bases at V and 7 bases at J; junction bases unmatched: 11. The chain combines TRBV27 with TRBJ2-3; 11 nucleotides match TRBD2. The receptor's source is a man older than 75 with active or convalescent COVID-19. Sequenced sample: peripheral blood. The DNA of the CDR3 is TGTGCCAGCAGTCTCCTCGTAGCGGGAGGGCGTTATACGCAGTATTTT. The encoded protein is CASSLLVAGGRYTQYF.